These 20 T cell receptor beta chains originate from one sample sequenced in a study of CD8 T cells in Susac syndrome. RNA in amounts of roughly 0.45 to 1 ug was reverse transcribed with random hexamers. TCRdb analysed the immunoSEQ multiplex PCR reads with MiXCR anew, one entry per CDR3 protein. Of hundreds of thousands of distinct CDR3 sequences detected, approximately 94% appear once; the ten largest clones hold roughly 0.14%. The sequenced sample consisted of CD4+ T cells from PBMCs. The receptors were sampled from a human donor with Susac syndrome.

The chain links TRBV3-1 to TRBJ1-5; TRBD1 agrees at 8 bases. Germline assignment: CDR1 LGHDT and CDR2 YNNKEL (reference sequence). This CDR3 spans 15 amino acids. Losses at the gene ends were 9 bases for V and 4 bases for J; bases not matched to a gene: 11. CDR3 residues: CASSPGQGGNQPQHF. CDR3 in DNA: TGTGCCAGTAGTCCCGGACAGGGCGGAAATCAGCCCCAGCATTTT. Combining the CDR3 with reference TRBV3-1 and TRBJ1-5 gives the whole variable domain DTAVSQTPKYLVTQMGNDKSIKCEQNLGHDTMYWYKQDSKKFLKIMFSYNNKELIINETVPNRFSPKSPDKAHLNLHINSLELGDSAVYFCASSPGQGGNQPQHFGDGTRLSIL.

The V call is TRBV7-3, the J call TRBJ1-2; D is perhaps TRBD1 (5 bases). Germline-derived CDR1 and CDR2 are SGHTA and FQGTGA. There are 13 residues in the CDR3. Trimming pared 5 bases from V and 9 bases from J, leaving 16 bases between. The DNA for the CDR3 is TGTGCCAGCAGCCCCCGCCCCAGGGCGAGCTACACCTTC. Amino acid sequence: CASSPRPRASYTF.

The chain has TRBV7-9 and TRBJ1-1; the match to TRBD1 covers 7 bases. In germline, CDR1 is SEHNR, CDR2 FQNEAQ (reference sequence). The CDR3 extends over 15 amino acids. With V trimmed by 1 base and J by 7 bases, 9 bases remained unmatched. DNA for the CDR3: TGTGCCAGCAGCTTAGGTTCGGGACAGCGAATTGAAGCTTTCTTT. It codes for CASSLGSGQRIEAFF.

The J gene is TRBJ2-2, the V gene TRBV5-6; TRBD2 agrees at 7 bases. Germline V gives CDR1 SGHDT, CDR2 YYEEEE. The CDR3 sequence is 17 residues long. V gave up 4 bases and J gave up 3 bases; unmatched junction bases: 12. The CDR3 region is CASSPIAGAGDTGELFF. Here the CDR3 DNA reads TGTGCCAGCAGCCCTATAGCGGGCGCGGGAGACACCGGGGAGCTGTTTTTT.

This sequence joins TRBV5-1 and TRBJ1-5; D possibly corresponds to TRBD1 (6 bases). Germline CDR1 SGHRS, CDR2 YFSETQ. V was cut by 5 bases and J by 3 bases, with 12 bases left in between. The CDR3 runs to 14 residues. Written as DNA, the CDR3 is TGCGCCAGCAGAGCCCCAGGGGACAATCAGCCCCAGCATTTT. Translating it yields CASRAPGDNQPQHF. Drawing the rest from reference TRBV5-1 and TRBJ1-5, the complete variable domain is KAGVTQTPRYLIKTRGQQVTLSCSPISGHRSVSWYQQTPGQGLQFLFEYFSETQRNKGNFPGRFSGRQFSNSRSEMNVSTLELGDSALYLCASRAPGDNQPQHFGDGTRLSIL.

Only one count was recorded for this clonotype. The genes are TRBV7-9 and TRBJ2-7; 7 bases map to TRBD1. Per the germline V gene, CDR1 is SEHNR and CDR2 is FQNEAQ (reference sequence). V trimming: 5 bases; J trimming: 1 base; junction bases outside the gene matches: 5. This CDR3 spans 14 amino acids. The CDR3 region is CASSQPGGSYEQYF. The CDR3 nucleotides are TGTGCCAGCAGCCAACCAGGGGGTTCCTACGAGCAGTACTTC. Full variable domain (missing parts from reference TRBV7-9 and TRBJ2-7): DTGVSQNPRHKITKRGQNVTFRCDPISEHNRLYWYRQTLGQGPEFLTYFQNEAQLEKSRLLSDRFSAERPKGSFSTLEIQRTEQGDSAMYLCASSQPGGSYEQYFGPGTRLTVT.

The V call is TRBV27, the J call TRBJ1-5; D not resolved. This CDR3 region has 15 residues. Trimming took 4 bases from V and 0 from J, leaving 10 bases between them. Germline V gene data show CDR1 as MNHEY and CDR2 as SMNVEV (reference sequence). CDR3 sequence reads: CASSSTTYSNQPQHF. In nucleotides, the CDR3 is TGTGCCAGCAGTTCGACAACTTATAGCAATCAGCCCCAGCATTTT.

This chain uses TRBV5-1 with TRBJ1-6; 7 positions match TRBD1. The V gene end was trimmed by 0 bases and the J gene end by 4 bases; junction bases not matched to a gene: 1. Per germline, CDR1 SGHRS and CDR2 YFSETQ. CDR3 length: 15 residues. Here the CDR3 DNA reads TGCGCCAGCAGCTTGGAGGGGGCGTATAATTCACCCCTCCACTTT. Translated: CASSLEGAYNSPLHF.

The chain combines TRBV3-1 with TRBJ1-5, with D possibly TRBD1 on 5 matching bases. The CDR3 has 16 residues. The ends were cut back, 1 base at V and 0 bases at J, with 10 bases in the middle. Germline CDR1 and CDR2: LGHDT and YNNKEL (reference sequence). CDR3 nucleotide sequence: TGTGCCAGCAGCCAAGGAGGGGCTAATAGCAATCAGCCCCAGCATTTT. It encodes CASSQGGANSNQPQHF.

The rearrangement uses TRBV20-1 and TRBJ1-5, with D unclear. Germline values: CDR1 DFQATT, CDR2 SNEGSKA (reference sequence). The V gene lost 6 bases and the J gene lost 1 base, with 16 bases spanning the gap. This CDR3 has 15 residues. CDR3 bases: TGCAGTGCAAGCATCTCAGAGGTCAGCAATCAGCCCCAGCATTTT. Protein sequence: CSASISEVSNQPQHF.

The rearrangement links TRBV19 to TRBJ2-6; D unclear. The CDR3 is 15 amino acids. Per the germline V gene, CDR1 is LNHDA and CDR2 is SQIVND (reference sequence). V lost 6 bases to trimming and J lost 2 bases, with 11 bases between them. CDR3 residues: CASSSRTPGANVLTF. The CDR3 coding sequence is TGTGCCAGTAGCTCTCGAACTCCTGGGGCCAACGTCCTGACTTTC.

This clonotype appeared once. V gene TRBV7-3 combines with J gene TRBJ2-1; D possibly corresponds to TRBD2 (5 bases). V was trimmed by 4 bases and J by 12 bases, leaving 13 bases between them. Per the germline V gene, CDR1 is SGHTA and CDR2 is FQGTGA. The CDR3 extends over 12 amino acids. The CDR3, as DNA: TGTGCCAGCAGCTATACGGGAACCGGGCAGTTCTTC. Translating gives CASSYTGTGQFF.

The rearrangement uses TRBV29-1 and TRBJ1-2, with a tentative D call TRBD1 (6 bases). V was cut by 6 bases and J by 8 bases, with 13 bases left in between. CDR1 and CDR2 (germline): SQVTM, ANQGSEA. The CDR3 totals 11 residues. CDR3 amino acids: CSVRDTKGYTF. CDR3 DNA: TGCAGCGTAAGGGACACTAAGGGCTACACCTTC.

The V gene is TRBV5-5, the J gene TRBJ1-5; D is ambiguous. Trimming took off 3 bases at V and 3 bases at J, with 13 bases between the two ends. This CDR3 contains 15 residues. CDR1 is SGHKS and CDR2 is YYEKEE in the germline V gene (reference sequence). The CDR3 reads CASSSGLDLNQPQHF. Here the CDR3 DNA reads TGTGCCAGCAGCTCCGGACTGGACCTCAATCAGCCCCAGCATTTT.

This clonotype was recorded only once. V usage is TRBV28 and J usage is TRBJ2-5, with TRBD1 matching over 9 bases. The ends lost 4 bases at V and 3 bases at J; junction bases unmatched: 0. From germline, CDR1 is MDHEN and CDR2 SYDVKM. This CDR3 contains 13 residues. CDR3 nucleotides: TGTGCCAGCAGTTGGACAGGGGAAGAGACCCAGTACTTC. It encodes CASSWTGEETQYF.

Here the CDR3 reads CASTSYSPTGTLQETQYF. The CDR3 DNA reads as TGTGCCAGCACGTCTTACTCCCCAACGGGGACGCTACAAGAGACCCAGTACTTC. The rearrangement joins TRBV7-8 to TRBJ2-5, with D perhaps matching TRBD1 or TRBD2 (5 bases each). There are 18 residues in the CDR3. From germline, CDR1 is SGHVS and CDR2 FQNEAQ. The V end was cut by 7 bases, the J end by 2 bases, with 26 bases between.

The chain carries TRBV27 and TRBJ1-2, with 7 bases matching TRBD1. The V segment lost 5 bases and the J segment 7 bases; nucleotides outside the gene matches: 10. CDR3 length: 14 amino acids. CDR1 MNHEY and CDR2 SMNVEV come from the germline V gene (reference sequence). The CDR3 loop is CASSPPGGGSGYTF. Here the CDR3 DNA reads TGTGCCAGCAGTCCACCGGGAGGGGGCTCTGGCTACACCTTC.

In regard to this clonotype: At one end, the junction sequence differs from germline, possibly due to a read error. In DNA form, the CDR3 reads TGTGCCAGCACCCTAATCGTTAGAGGGGTAAGGGGCCCCTCCGACGAGCAGTACTTC. Amino acid sequence: CASTLIVRGVRGPSDEQYF. This chain uses TRBV12-3 or TRBV12-4 with TRBJ2-7; D possibly uses TRBD1 or TRBD2 (5 bases each). The CDR3 is 19 residues long.

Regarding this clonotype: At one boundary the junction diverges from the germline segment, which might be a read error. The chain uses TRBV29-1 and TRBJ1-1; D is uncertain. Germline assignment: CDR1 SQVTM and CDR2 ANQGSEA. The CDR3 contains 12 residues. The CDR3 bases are TGCAGCGTTGGACCGCCTAACACTGAAGTTTTCTTT. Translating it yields CSVGPPNTEVFF.

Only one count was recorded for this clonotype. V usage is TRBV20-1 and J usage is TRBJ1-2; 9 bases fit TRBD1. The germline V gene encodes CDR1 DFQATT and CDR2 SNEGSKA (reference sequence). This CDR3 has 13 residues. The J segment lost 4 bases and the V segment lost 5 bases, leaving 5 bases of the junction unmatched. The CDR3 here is CSASDRGIYGYTF. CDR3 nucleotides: TGCAGTGCTTCGGACAGGGGCATCTATGGCTACACCTTC.